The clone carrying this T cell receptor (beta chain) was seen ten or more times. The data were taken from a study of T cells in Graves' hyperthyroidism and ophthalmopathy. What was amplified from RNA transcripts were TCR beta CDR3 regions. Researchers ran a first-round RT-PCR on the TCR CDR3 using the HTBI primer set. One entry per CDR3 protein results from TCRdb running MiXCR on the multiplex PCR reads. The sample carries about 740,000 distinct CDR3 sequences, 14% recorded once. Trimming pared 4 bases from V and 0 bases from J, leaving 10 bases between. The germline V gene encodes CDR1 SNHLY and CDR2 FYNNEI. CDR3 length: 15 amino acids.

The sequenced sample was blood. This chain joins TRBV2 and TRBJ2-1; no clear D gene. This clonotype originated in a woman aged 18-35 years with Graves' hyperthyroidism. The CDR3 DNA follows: TGTGCCAGCAGTGGATGGACGGGCTCCTACAATGAGCAGTTCTTC. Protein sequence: CASSGWTGSYNEQFF.